This paragraph reports one TCR beta chain. Its antigen remains unidentified. Time point meaning: week 47, end of study. Each dose delivered 300 ug of mutant IDH1 20-mer peptide subcutaneously with imiquimod. Sequencing used immunoSEQ multiplex PCR; TCRdb keeps in-frame clones, though not all of them. The sample includes 30,000 to 40,000 clones, about 83% seen only once; the top ten take 12%. The junction had 4 bases not matched to a gene; V was cut back by 0 bases and J by 2 bases. In germline, CDR1 is SGHDT, CDR2 YYEEEE. CDR3 length equals 15 residues. This entry comes from a study of a mutant IDH1 vaccine in newly diagnosed glioma. On the study more broadly: In some groups vaccination began 4-6 weeks post-radiotherapy; others received it with temozolomide.

The receptor was isolated from a woman aged 30 to 39 with glioma. The source was PBMCs, collected from a glioma patient whose treatment included an IDH1 peptide vaccine. This sequence joins TRBV5-6 and TRBJ1-1, with 7 bases fitting TRBD1. CDR3 sequence: CASSLETGKNTEAFF. The CDR3 DNA is TGTGCCAGCAGCTTGGAGACAGGGAAAAACACTGAAGCTTTCTTT.